The rows below give T cell receptor beta chains drawn from one sample of a study of blood T cell repertoires in COVID-19. Data came from immunoSEQ multiplex PCR; TCRdb stores just in-frame clones and leaves some out. In the table there are some 240,000 clones, about 86% of which are singletons. Sequenced: peripheral blood. The receptors shown here come from a woman of 80 years or more with acute or convalescent COVID-19. Each CDR3 is given without its conserved first and last residue. Each record gives: V gene, J gene, clone size, CDR3 protein. Only some rows state a clone size, as once, few, many or a class for expanded clones.

TRBV3-1/TRBV3-2	TRBJ2-7	NA	ASSLQGALGEQY
TRBV5-8	TRBJ1-2	NA	ASSPTGAPYGYT
TRBV12-3/TRBV12-4	TRBJ1-5	NA	ASRPTGNQPQH
TRBV28	TRBJ1-6	once	ASSSSRGNNSPLH
TRBV7-2	TRBJ2-1	NA	ASSLGRGELGGQF
TRBV6-1	TRBJ2-1	NA	ASSERGPPWGSYNEQF
TRBV6-5	TRBJ1-2	NA	ASSYIRDRGYGYT
TRBV11-2	TRBJ1-2	NA	ASSLRQGVYGYT
TRBV28	TRBJ2-5	few	ASSRMGGQGRETQY
TRBV7-3	TRBJ2-2	once	ASSLSTGFTTGELF
TRBV9	TRBJ1-5	NA	ASSASPGQPQH
TRBV5-1	TRBJ1-4	NA	ASSSGGTDEKLF
TRBV3-1/TRBV3-2	TRBJ2-6	NA	ASSRRGGQGRGANVLT
TRBV12-3/TRBV12-4	TRBJ2-1	NA	ASSPPPTGEQF
TRBV10-3	TRBJ1-2	NA	AIRPQGDYGYT
TRBV27	TRBJ2-5	NA	ASSLRGGTPETQY
TRBV7-3	TRBJ2-1	few	ASSPDYGNYNEQF
TRBV19	TRBJ2-5	few	ASSVGQGAGKGETQY
TRBV5-6	TRBJ1-4	NA	ASSSRTGAGEKLF
TRBV7-8	TRBJ2-1	NA	ASSFILAGEYEQF
TRBV3-1/TRBV3-2	TRBJ2-1	NA	ASSRGQGGGEQF
TRBV2	TRBJ1-2	NA	ASSRGQTRANYGYT
TRBV27	TRBJ1-4	NA	ASSLWGTGQKLF
TRBV7-6	TRBJ1-2	NA	ASSRDRVGDGYT
TRBV7-9	TRBJ1-1	once	ASSLRGAGGSVSEAF
TRBV28	TRBJ2-5	NA	ASRKPGQGGAETQY
TRBV28	TRBJ1-4	NA	ASSLSGVWGNEKLF
TRBV28	TRBJ1-4	once	ASSRPGGARSVANEKLF
TRBV2	TRBJ2-2	once	ASRGENTGELF
TRBV7-9	TRBJ1-4	once	ASSYGGGQASNEKLF
TRBV27	TRBJ1-5	NA	ASSFSGGLSQPQH
TRBV24-1	TRBJ2-2	NA	ATSDPGQGAAGELF
TRBV28	TRBJ1-5	NA	ASSSTEARSNQPQH
TRBV18	TRBJ1-1	NA	ASSPHRDSEAF
TRBV5-1	TRBJ1-1	NA	ASSGGGLTEAF
TRBV6-5	TRBJ2-7	once	ASSYSRVAGYEQY
TRBV5-1	TRBJ2-7	NA	ASSLAYRTGGDEQY
TRBV28	TRBJ1-1	NA	ASSITGVKNTEAF
TRBV7-2	TRBJ1-4	NA	ASSRTDQEKLF
TRBV6-5	TRBJ1-5	NA	ASSWSGGQPQH
TRBV7-9	TRBJ2-7	NA	ASSEPGQPFREQY
TRBV28	TRBJ1-2	once	ASTLIGGDSANYGYT
TRBV9	TRBJ1-5	NA	ASSANSRDQPQH
TRBV30	TRBJ1-6	NA	AFAGERLSPLH
TRBV12-5	TRBJ2-3	once	ATGTSGGGTDTQY
TRBV10-2	TRBJ2-7	NA	ASRSPGLGEQY
TRBV11-2	TRBJ2-7	few	ASSSIAGGYTGEQY
TRBV28	TRBJ1-5	NA	ASGTGARSNQPQH
TRBV3-1/TRBV3-2	TRBJ1-5	NA	ASSQATDNQPQH
TRBV7-3	TRBJ1-1	NA	ASSPGTGRDAEAF
TRBV5-6	TRBJ2-1	NA	ASSLGGLAGISYNEQF
TRBV7-9	TRBJ2-1	NA	ASSLDRNEDEQF
TRBV9	TRBJ2-1	NA	ASSAPPRQGPSSSYNEQF
TRBV12-3/TRBV12-4	TRBJ1-5	NA	ASSRIAAGPQH
TRBV5-4	TRBJ2-7	NA	ASSWGGQGPYEQY
TRBV7-3	TRBJ2-1	NA	ASSFVLSSYNEQF
TRBV19	TRBJ1-5	NA	ASSPAGSNQPQH
TRBV7-2	TRBJ2-3	NA	ASSLDQGAMNTQY
TRBV20-1	TRBJ1-2	NA	SASSGNGYT
TRBV19	TRBJ1-6	NA	ASSTPLQGRGSPLH